One sample yielded the 10 T cell receptor beta chains listed below, sequenced in a study of blood T cells in healthy people across ages. Sample-barcoded 5' priming and a J-beta primer mix drove a second PCR of 7 to 11 cycles. Each CDR3 protein gets one entry after TCRdb re-called the 5' RACE reads with MiXCR. The profile shows hundreds of thousands of distinct CDR3 sequences, around 42% of them singletons. Material for sequencing was blood. The receptors were sampled from a man aged 55 to 70 in good health.

This clonotype was seen a few times. The chain joins TRBV6-5 to TRBJ2-1; no definite D call. CDR1 is MNHEY, CDR2 SVGAGI, per germline. Between the trimmed V and J ends, which lost 6 bases and 3 bases, there was a span of 12 bases. The CDR3 has 14 residues. CDR3 nucleotides: TGTGCCAGCAGCGGGCCTTTACTCTACAATGAGCAGTTCTTC. Amino acid sequence: CASSGPLLYNEQFF.

This clonotype was detected a few times. J is TRBJ2-3 and V is TRBV7-3; D is unresolved. Germline loops: CDR1 SGHTA, CDR2 FQGTGA. The CDR3 sequence is 16 residues long. Trimming pared 3 bases from V and 1 base from J, leaving 14 bases between. CDR3 loop: CASSFFSGYGTDTQYF. CDR3 bases: TGTGCCAGCAGCTTTTTCTCCGGGTATGGCACAGATACGCAGTATTTT.

Details on this clonotype: A read error may produce the germline difference seen at one junction end. The J gene is TRBJ1-2, the V gene TRBV6-2 or TRBV6-3; no clear D. The CDR3 covers 11 residues. The V gene's germline CDR1 is MNHEY and CDR2 SVGEGT. For the CDR3, the DNA is TGTGCCGGCAGTTCCCGGACTGGCTACACCTTC. Amino acid sequence: CAGSSRTGYTF.

The chain recombines TRBV12-3 or TRBV12-4 with TRBJ1-4; D is unresolved. The CDR3 consists of 15 residues. Trimming took off 5 bases at V and 1 base at J, with 11 bases between the two ends. The CDR3 coding sequence is TGTGCCAGCAGTCCCGCCACGCAAACTAATGAAAAACTGTTTTTT. Protein product: CASSPATQTNEKLFF.

This clonotype was picked up a small number of times. V and J are TRBV4-3 and TRBJ2-7, with D perhaps TRBD2 (6 bases). Germline CDR1 and CDR2: LGHNA and YSLEER. The CDR3 runs 14 residues. Trimming left V 5 bases short and J 3 bases short, with 14 bases between. The CDR3 is CASSVFRGNYEQYF. The CDR3 DNA is TGCGCCAGCAGCGTCTTCCGGGGGAACTACGAGCAGTACTTC.

This clonotype has at least ten counts. The rearrangement joins TRBV7-9 to TRBJ2-1, with D uncertain. There are 12 residues in the CDR3. V dropped 2 bases and J dropped 7 bases, with 6 bases sitting between them. The germline gives CDR1 SEHNR, CDR2 FQNEAQ (reference sequence). CDR3 protein: CASSLRQNEQFF. CDR3 DNA: TGTGCCAGCAGCTTAAGGCAGAATGAGCAGTTCTTC.

CDR3 DNA sequence: TGTGCCAGCAGCTTAACCACCGGGACAGGGTGGGGTAATGAGCAGTTCTTC. Translation gives CASSLTTGTGWGNEQFF. This chain joins TRBV7-2 and TRBJ2-1; the match to TRBD1 covers 9 bases. V dropped 2 bases and J dropped 7; count of bases not matched to a gene: 12. CDR3 size: 17 residues. The germline CDR1 and CDR2 sequences are SGHTA and FQGNSA. Full variable domain (missing parts from reference TRBV7-2 and TRBJ2-1): GAGVSQSPSNKVTEKGKDVELRCDPISGHTALYWYRQSLGQGLEFLIYFQGNSAPDKSGLPSDRFSAERTGGSVSTLTIQRTQQEDSAVYLCASSLTTGTGWGNEQFFGPGTRLTVL.

In this sample, this clonotype turned up a few times. V gene TRBV20-1 combines with J gene TRBJ2-3; D is perhaps TRBD2 (7 bases). The germline CDR1 and CDR2 sequences are DFQATT and SNEGSKA (reference sequence). Trimming stripped 2 bases from V and 0 bases from J, with 12 bases between. The CDR3 has 15 amino acids. CDR3 region: CSARPGGYSTDTQYF. The CDR3 DNA follows: TGCAGTGCTAGACCGGGGGGCTACAGCACAGATACGCAGTATTTT.

The chain uses TRBV5-5 and TRBJ2-7, with 10 bases matching TRBD1. The length of the CDR3 is 14 residues. Per the germline V gene, CDR1 is SGHKS and CDR2 is YYEKEE (reference sequence). With V trimmed by 3 bases and J by 3 bases, 3 bases remained unmatched. The CDR3 bases are TGTGCCAGCAGCTACGGGACAGGGGACTACGAGCAGTACTTC. It yields the protein CASSYGTGDYEQYF.

This chain joins TRBV7-2 and TRBJ2-7, with D hard to call. Trimming cost V 2 bases and J 0 bases, with 8 bases left between them. Germline loops: CDR1 SGHTA, CDR2 FQGNSA. CDR3 length: 14 amino acids. The CDR3: CASSLYTSSYEQYF. The CDR3, as DNA: TGTGCCAGCAGCTTATACACGAGCTCCTACGAGCAGTACTTC.